Here is one T cell receptor (beta chain) with its context. Antigen unknown. The data are from a study of T cell repertoires in cytomegalovirus infection. Across the study: It was the public TCR beta signatures that indicated both CMV infection and matching HLA type. Whole-study findings and limits: Cumulative public TCR beta family frequency identified CMV carriers with the relevant HLA.

TCRdb ran MiXCR on the reads and lists one entry per CDR3 protein. The sample yields under 350,000 distinct CDR3 sequences, about 9.1% seen once. The TCR originated in a human donor in good health (CMV status not recorded). Some clones in this sample may be carry-over from other donors' samples. Sequenced material: PBMCs.

This CDR3 is CASSGGTAGSSYNEQFF. The CDR3 DNA sequence: TGTGCCAGCAGCGGCGGGACAGCGGGAAGCTCCTACAATGAGCAGTTCTTC. The rearrangement links TRBV3-1 to TRBJ2-1; tentatively, D is TRBD1 or TRBD2 (7 bases each). Trimming shortened V by 5 bases and J by 0 bases, and 17 bases separated the two germline ends. The CDR3 is 17 residues long. In germline, CDR1 is LGHDT, CDR2 YNNKEL (reference sequence).